This T cell receptor beta chain stems from a study of identical twins. CDR1 is MDHEN, CDR2 SYDVKM, per germline. Trimming at V came to 5 bases and at J to 0 bases, leaving 2 bases not matched to a gene. This CDR3 has 16 residues. Addition of a universal primer site occurred through template switching, and cDNA carried unique molecular identifiers. TCRdb re-derived calls from the 5' RACE reads in MiXCR, one entry per CDR3 protein. Of 250,000 to 350,000 distinct CDR3 sequences in the sample, roughly 8.6% were seen once. These sequences were also reported in another study, on yellow fever vaccine responses in identical twins. Turning to that study: Each twin's T cell response to the vaccine was reported to look partly convergent and partly personalized.

The sequence derives from a woman aged 18-29 years in good health. The sequenced sample was memory (CD45RO+) T cells sorted from blood. V gene TRBV28 combines with J gene TRBJ2-1; 12 bases match TRBD2. In DNA form, the CDR3 reads TGTGCCAGCAGTGGACTAGCGGGGCCCTCCTACAATGAGCAGTTCTTC. Protein sequence: CASSGLAGPSYNEQFF.